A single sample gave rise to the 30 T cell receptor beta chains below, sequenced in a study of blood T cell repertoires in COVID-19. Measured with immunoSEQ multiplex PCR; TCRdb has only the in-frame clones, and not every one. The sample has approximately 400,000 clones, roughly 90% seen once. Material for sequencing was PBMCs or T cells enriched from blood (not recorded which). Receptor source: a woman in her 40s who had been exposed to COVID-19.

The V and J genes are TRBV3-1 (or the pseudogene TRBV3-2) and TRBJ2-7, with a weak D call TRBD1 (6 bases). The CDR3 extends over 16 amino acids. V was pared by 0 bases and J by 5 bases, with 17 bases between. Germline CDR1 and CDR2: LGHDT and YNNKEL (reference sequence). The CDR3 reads CASSQDEGRGRHEQYF. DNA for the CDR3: TGTGCCAGCAGCCAAGACGAGGGCAGGGGCAGGCACGAGCAGTACTTC.

CDR3 sequence reads: CASSLEGNYGYTF. CDR3 DNA: TGTGCCAGCAGCTTAGAGGGTAACTATGGCTACACCTTC. The chain recombines TRBV7-3 with TRBJ1-2; D gene unclear. With 2 bases removed from V and 1 base from J, the gap between germline ends came to 5 bases. This CDR3 comprises 13 residues. The germline V gene encodes CDR1 SGHTA and CDR2 FQGTGA. Full variable domain (missing parts from reference TRBV7-3 and TRBJ1-2): GAGVSQTPSNKVTEKGKYVELRCDPISGHTALYWYRQSLGQGPEFLIYFQGTGAADDSGLPNDRFFAVRPEGSVSTLKIQRTERGDSAVYLCASSLEGNYGYTFGSGTRLTVV.

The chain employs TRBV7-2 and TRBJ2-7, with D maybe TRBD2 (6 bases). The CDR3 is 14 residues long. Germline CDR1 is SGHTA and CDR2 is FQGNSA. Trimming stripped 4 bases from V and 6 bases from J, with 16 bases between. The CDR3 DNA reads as TGTGCCAGCAGCTCCAGCAGGAGGGGCGGCGAGCAGTACTTC. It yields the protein CASSSSRRGGEQYF.

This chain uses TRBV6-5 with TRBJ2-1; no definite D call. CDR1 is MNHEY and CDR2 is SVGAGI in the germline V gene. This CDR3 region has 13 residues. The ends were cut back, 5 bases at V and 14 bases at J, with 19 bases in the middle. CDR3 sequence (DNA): TGTGCCAGCAGTACCGAGTCCCGAGACTCAAAGTTCTTC. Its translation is CASSTESRDSKFF.

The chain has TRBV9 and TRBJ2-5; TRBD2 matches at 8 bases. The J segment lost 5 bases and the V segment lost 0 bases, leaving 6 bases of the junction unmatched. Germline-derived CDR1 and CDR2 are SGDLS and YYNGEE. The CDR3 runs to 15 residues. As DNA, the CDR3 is TGTGCCAGCAGCGTAGGCCTAGCGGGTAGGGAGACCCAGTACTTC. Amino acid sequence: CASSVGLAGRETQYF.

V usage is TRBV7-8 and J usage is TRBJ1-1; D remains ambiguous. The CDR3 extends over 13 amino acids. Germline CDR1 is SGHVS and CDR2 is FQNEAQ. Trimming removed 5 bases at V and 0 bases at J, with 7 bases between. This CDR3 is CASSPPMNTEAFF. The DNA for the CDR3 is TGTGCCAGCAGCCCACCTATGAACACTGAAGCTTTCTTT.

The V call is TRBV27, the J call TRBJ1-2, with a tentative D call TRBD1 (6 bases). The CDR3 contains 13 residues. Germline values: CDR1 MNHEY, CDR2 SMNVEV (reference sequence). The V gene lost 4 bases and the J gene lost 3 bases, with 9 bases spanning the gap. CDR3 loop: CASSSQGYYGYTF. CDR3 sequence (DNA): TGTGCCAGCAGTTCCCAGGGGTACTATGGCTACACCTTC.

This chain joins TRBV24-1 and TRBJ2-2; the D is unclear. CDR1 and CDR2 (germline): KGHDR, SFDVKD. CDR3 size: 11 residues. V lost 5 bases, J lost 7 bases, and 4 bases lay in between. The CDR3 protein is CATSVYGELFF. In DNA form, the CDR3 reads TGTGCCACCAGTGTTTACGGGGAGCTGTTTTTT.

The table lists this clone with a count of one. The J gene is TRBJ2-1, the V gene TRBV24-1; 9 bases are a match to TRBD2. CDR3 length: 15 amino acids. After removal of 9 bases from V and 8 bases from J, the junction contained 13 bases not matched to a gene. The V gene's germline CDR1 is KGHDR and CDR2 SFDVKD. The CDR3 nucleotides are TGTGCCACCGGGGTAGCGGGAGCACTTATCGATGAGCAGTTCTTC. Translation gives CATGVAGALIDEQFF.

The CDR3 DNA follows: TGTGCCAGTTCTTCCCTGGGACACCCGGCCTATGGCTACACCTTC. Protein sequence: CASSSLGHPAYGYTF. The V and J genes are TRBV19 and TRBJ1-2; possibly TRBD1 for D (6 bases). V lost 8 bases, J lost 4 bases, and 20 bases lay in between. Germline CDR1 and CDR2: LNHDA and SQIVND (reference sequence). This CDR3 contains 15 residues.

CDR3 protein: CASSAQGNQPQHF. CDR3 coding DNA: TGTGCCAGCAGCGCCCAGGGAAATCAGCCCCAGCATTTT. This chain connects TRBV7-9 to TRBJ1-5, with D perhaps matching TRBD1 (5 bases). With 5 bases removed from V and 4 bases from J, the gap between germline ends came to 9 bases. CDR1 is SEHNR, CDR2 FQNEAQ, per germline (reference sequence). This CDR3 spans 13 amino acids.

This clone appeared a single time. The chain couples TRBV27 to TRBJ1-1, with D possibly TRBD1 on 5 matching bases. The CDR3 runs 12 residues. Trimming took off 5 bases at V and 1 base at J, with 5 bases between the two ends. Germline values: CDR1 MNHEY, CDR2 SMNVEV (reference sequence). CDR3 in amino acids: CASSQGNTEAFF. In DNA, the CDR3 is TGTGCCAGCAGTCAGGGGAACACTGAAGCTTTCTTT.

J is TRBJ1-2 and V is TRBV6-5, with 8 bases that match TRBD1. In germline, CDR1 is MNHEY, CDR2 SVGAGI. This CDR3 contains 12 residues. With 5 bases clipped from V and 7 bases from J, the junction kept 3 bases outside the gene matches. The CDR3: CASSRQGSGYTF. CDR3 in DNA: TGTGCCAGCAGTCGACAGGGGAGTGGCTACACCTTC.

The CDR3 nucleotides read TGTGCCAGCAGCGATTTCAGGGGTCCGAGCTATGGCTACACCTTC. Its translation is CASSDFRGPSYGYTF. The chain uses TRBV6-5 and TRBJ1-2; D may be TRBD1 (6 bases). This CDR3 is 15 amino acids long. In germline, CDR1 is MNHEY, CDR2 SVGAGI. Trimming removed 6 bases from V and 4 bases from J, with 18 bases in between.

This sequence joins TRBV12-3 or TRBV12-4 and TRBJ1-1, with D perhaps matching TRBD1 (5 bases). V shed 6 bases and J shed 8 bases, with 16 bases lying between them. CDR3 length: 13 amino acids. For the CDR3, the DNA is TGTGCCAGCAGCCTACGTCAGGGAAAGGAAGCTTTCTTT. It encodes CASSLRQGKEAFF.

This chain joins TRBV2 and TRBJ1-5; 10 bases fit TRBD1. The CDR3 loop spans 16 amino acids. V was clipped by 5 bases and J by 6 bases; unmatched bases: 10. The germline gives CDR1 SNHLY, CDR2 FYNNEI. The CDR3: CASSSDRGRFLQPQHF. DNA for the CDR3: TGTGCCAGCAGTTCAGACAGGGGGCGCTTCCTTCAGCCCCAGCATTTT.

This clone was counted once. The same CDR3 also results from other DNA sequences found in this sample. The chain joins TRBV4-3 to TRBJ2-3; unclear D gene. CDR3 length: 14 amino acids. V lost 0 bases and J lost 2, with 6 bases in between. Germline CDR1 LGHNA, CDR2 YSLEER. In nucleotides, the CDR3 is TGCGCCAGCAGCCAAGACAGTTCCACAGATACGCAGTATTTT. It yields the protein CASSQDSSTDTQYF.

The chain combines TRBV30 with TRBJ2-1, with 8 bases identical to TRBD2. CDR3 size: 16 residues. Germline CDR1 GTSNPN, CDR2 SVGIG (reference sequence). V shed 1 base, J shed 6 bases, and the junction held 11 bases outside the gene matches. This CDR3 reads CAWSAPRAGALNEQFF. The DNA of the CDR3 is TGTGCCTGGAGTGCCCCTCGAGCGGGAGCACTCAATGAGCAGTTCTTC.

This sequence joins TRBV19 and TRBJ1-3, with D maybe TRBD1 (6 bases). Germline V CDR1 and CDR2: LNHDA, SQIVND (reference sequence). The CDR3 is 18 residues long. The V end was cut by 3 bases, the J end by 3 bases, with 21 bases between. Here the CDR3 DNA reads TGTGCCAGTAGTATGTGGGACAAAGCCTTCGTGGGTGGAAACACCATATATTTT. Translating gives CASSMWDKAFVGGNTIYF.

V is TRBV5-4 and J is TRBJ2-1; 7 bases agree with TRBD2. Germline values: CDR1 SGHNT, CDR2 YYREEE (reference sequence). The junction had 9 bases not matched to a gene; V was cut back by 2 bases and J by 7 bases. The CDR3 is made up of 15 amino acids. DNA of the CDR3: TGTGCCAGCAGCTTAAGGGCGGGAGTGCGGAATGAGCAGTTCTTC. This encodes CASSLRAGVRNEQFF.

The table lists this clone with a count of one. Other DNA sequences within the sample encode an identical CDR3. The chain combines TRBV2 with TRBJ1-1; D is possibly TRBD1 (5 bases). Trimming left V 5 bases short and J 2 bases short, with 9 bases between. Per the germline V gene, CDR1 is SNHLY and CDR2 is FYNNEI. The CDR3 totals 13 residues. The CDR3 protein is CASSLDRNTEAFF. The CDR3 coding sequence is TGTGCCAGCAGTTTAGACAGAAACACTGAAGCTTTCTTT.

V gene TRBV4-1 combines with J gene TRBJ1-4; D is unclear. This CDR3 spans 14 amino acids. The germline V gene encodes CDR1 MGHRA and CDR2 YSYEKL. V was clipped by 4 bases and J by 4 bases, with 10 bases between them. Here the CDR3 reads CASSPMGSNEKLFF. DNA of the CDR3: TGCGCCAGCAGCCCCATGGGGAGTAATGAAAAACTGTTTTTT.

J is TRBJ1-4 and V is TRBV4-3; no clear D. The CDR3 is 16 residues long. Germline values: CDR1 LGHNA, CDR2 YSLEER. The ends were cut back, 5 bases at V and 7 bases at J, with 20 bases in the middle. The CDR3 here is CASSREGGREGEKLFF. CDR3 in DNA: TGCGCCAGCAGCAGAGAAGGTGGGAGGGAGGGTGAAAAACTGTTTTTT.

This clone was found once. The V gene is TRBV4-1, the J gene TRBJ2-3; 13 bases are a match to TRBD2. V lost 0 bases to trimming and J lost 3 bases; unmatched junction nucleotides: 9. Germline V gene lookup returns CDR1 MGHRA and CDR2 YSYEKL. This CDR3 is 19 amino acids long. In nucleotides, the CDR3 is TGCGCCAGCAGCCAAGATATGACTAGCGGGAGGAGTGGTACAGATACGCAGTATTTT. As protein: CASSQDMTSGRSGTDTQYF.

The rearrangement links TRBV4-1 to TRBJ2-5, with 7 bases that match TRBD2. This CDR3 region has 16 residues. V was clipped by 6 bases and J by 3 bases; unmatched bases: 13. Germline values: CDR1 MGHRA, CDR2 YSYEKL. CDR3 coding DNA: TGCGCCAGCAGTCGATCCCCTCGGGGGAGGGAAGAGACCCAGTACTTC. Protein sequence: CASSRSPRGREETQYF.

Here the CDR3 DNA reads TGTGCCTGGAGGGACAGGGGGAGGGAAAAACTGTTTTTT. Its translation: CAWRDRGREKLFF. The chain uses TRBV30 and TRBJ1-4; TRBD1 matches at 10 bases. The CDR3 extends over 13 amino acids. Germline assignment: CDR1 GTSNPN and CDR2 SVGIG (reference sequence). V shed 3 bases, J shed 8 bases, and the junction held 3 bases outside the gene matches.

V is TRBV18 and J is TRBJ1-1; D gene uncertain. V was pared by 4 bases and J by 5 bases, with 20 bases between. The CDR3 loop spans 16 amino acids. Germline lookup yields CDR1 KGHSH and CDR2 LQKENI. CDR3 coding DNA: TGTGCCAGCTCACTAAGGACTGGTCAGGCGTGGACTGAAGCTTTCTTT. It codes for CASSLRTGQAWTEAFF.

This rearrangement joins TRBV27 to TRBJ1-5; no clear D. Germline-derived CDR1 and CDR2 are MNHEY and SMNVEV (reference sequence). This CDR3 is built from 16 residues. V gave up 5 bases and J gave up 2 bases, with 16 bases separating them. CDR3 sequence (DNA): TGTGCCAGCAGTGAAGTAAGCCCCCCTGGCAATCAGCCCCAGCATTTT. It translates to CASSEVSPPGNQPQHF.

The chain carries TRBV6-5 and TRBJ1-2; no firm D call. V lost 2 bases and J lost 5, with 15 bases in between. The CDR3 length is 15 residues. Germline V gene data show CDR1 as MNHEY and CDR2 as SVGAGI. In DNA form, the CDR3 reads TGTGCCAGCAGTTACCAAGTGGGGAGTCGGTATGGCTACACCTTC. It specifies CASSYQVGSRYGYTF.

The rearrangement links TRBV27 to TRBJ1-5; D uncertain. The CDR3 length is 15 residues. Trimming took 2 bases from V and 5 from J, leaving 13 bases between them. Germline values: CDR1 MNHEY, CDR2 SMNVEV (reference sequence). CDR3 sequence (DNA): TGTGCCAGCAGTTTAGACGGGGATCCAGATCAGCCCCAGCATTTT. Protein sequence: CASSLDGDPDQPQHF.